This T cell receptor beta chain comes out of a study of identical twins. Overall study findings and caveats: Modelling underestimated the level of out-of-frame TCR alpha sharing observed in monozygotic twins.

This clonotype has only a few counts. Its antigen remains unidentified. Unique molecular identifiers were in the cDNA, with template-switch universal primer binding. TCRdb itself ran the 5' RACE reads through MiXCR, one entry per CDR3 protein. This table holds hundreds of thousands of distinct CDR3 sequences, 8.6% found once. The CDR3 length is 13 residues. From germline, CDR1 is SNHLY and CDR2 FYNNEI. The sample was also linked to a second study, of yellow fever vaccine responses in identical twins.

The sequenced sample consisted of PBMCs. The sequence came from a woman aged 18-29 years in good health. V and J are TRBV2 and TRBJ1-2, with TRBD1 as a possible D gene (5 bases). The CDR3 DNA is TGTGCACACGGCGGCGGGGGGAACTATGGCTACACCTTC. This codes for CAHGGGGNYGYTF. The whole variable domain, remainder taken from reference TRBV2 and TRBJ1-2, is EPEVTQTPSHQVTQMGQEVILRCVPISNHLYFYWYRQILGQKVEFLVSFYNNEISEKSEIFDDQFSVERPDGSNFTLKIRSTKLEDSAMYFCAHGGGGNYGYTFGSGTRLTVV.